This T cell receptor (beta chain) was documented in a study of T-cell memory formation after mild COVID-19. For the study at large: Each donor largely had its own TCR clusters. Overall study findings and caveats: Some clones that responded turned up in pre-infection memory, which suggests that cross-reactive memory joined in. Proof of SARS-CoV-2 specificity was absent for the second-wave clones that crested on day 37.

On this clonotype itself: Its antigen is still unknown.

The CDR3 is made up of 12 amino acids. Trimming took 3 bases from V and 2 from J, leaving 8 bases between them. In germline, CDR1 is DFQATT, CDR2 SNEGSKA (reference sequence). Using its own MiXCR run on the 5' RACE reads, TCRdb lists one record per CDR3 protein. The table has 470,000 or so distinct CDR3 sequences, around a quarter seen once; the top ten hold under 15%. V gene TRBV20-1 combines with J gene TRBJ2-7; no reliable D call. Sequenced: PBMCs or a T cell subset sorted from them (not recorded which). The clonotype was recovered from an adult woman who had mild COVID-19 (a few samples of this study predate the infection). Cell type and time point are not known. The CDR3 DNA sequence: TGCAGTGCTAGCGGGCAACCCTACGAGCAGTACTTC. Translation gives CSASGQPYEQYF.